Listed below are T cell receptor beta chains from one sample, sequenced in a study of blood T cell repertoires in COVID-19. Assay used: immunoSEQ multiplex PCR; TCRdb lists only in-frame clones, some missing. The repertoire holds about 340,000 clones, with approximately 86% as singletons. The sequencing input was peripheral blood. These receptors were taken from a woman aged 60-75 years with COVID-19, enrolled during active disease. Each CDR3 is given with its conserved first and last residue. The D gene is left open where the match is weak. Size is stated for part of the rows, as once, few or many counts, or as a class when the clone is expanded.

J gene: TRBJ1-5
clone size: -
V gene: TRBV2
D gene: TRBD1
CDR3 protein: CASSELQGGNQPQHF
CDR3 DNA: TGTGCCAGCAGTGAGCTCCAGGGGGGCAATCAGCCCCAGCATTTT

J gene: TRBJ2-2
clone size: -
V gene: TRBV7-2
D gene: TRBD1
CDR3 protein: CASSIQGVYTGELFF
CDR3 DNA: TGTGCCAGCAGCATTCAGGGGGTGTACACCGGGGAGCTGTTTTTT

J gene: TRBJ1-6
clone size: few
V gene: TRBV3-1/TRBV3-2
D gene: TRBD1
CDR3 protein: CASSQGTGGSPLHF
CDR3 DNA: TGTGCCAGCAGCCAAGGGACAGGGGGTTCACCCCTCCACTTT

J gene: TRBJ1-3
clone size: -
V gene: TRBV19
D gene: -
CDR3 protein: CASSIAHEQGPDRSGNTIYF
CDR3 DNA: TGTGCCAGTAGTATAGCCCACGAACAGGGACCTGACCGCTCTGGAAACACCATATATTTT

J gene: TRBJ1-3
clone size: -
V gene: TRBV18
D gene: -
CDR3 protein: CASSKSLPTGKPGNTIYF
CDR3 DNA: TGTGCCAGCTCAAAATCTTTACCTACGGGGAAACCTGGAAACACCATATATTTT

J gene: TRBJ2-4
clone size: -
V gene: TRBV5-4
D gene: TRBD1
CDR3 protein: CASSLDRGALAKNIQYF
CDR3 DNA: TGTGCCAGCAGCTTGGACAGGGGGGCCTTAGCCAAAAACATTCAGTACTTC

J gene: TRBJ2-1
clone size: -
V gene: TRBV11-2
D gene: TRBD2
CDR3 protein: CASSLGTSGGSSYNEQFF
CDR3 DNA: TGTGCCAGCAGCTTAGGGACTAGCGGGGGCAGCTCCTACAATGAGCAGTTCTTC

J gene: TRBJ2-7
clone size: -
V gene: TRBV6-5
D gene: -
CDR3 protein: CASSSQGEPYEQYF
CDR3 DNA: TGTGCCAGCAGTTCACAGGGAGAACCCTACGAGCAGTACTTC

J gene: TRBJ1-1
clone size: -
V gene: TRBV20-1
D gene: TRBD1
CDR3 protein: CSASLMTGLGGEAFF
CDR3 DNA: TGCAGTGCTAGTCTCATGACAGGGCTGGGGGGTGAAGCTTTCTTT

J gene: TRBJ1-1
clone size: few
V gene: TRBV9
D gene: -
CDR3 protein: CASSVSGRNTEAFF
CDR3 DNA: TGTGCCAGCAGCGTCTCGGGGAGGAACACTGAAGCTTTCTTT

J gene: TRBJ1-4
clone size: few
V gene: TRBV5-1
D gene: TRBD1
CDR3 protein: CASSLLTGGNEKLFF
CDR3 DNA: TGCGCCAGCAGCTTGTTGACAGGGGGTAATGAAAAACTGTTTTTT

J gene: TRBJ1-4
clone size: -
V gene: TRBV11-3
D gene: -
CDR3 protein: CASSFDVTGVVKLFF
CDR3 DNA: TGTGCCAGCAGCTTTGACGTGACAGGAGTTGTGAAACTGTTTTTT

J gene: TRBJ2-7
clone size: -
V gene: TRBV7-9
D gene: TRBD1
CDR3 protein: CASSPGAGTGAYEQYF
CDR3 DNA: TGTGCCAGCAGCCCGGGGGCCGGGACAGGGGCCTACGAGCAGTACTTC

J gene: TRBJ1-2
clone size: -
V gene: TRBV6-5
D gene: TRBD1
CDR3 protein: CASSWLPGQGAAATF
CDR3 DNA: TGTGCCAGCAGTTGGCTGCCGGGACAGGGCGCTGCAGCCACCTTC

J gene: TRBJ1-3
clone size: -
V gene: TRBV29-1
D gene: TRBD1
CDR3 protein: CSVEGRGQGAGNTIYF
CDR3 DNA: TGCAGCGTTGAAGGAAGAGGGCAGGGGGCTGGAAACACCATATATTTT

J gene: TRBJ2-7
clone size: -
V gene: TRBV7-3
D gene: TRBD1
CDR3 protein: CASSRDGQGGTFHEQYF
CDR3 DNA: TGTGCCAGCAGCCGAGATGGACAGGGTGGTACGTTCCACGAGCAGTACTTC

J gene: TRBJ1-2
clone size: -
V gene: TRBV5-6
D gene: -
CDR3 protein: CASSNPPHSYGYTF
CDR3 DNA: TGTGCCAGCAGCAACCCCCCTCACTCCTATGGCTACACCTTC

J gene: TRBJ1-4
clone size: -
V gene: TRBV27
D gene: -
CDR3 protein: CASSLKRHEKLFF
CDR3 DNA: TGTGCCAGCAGTTTAAAGAGGCACGAAAAACTGTTTTTT

J gene: TRBJ1-5
clone size: few
V gene: TRBV7-8
D gene: -
CDR3 protein: CASSSQPRLSNQPQHF
CDR3 DNA: TGTGCCAGCAGCTCCCAGCCCCGACTGAGCAATCAGCCCCAGCATTTT

J gene: TRBJ1-2
clone size: once
V gene: TRBV5-6
D gene: -
CDR3 protein: CASSLSSGNGLGYTF
CDR3 DNA: TGTGCCAGCAGCTTGAGTTCAGGGAACGGTTTAGGCTACACCTTC

J gene: TRBJ2-5
clone size: once
V gene: TRBV11-1
D gene: -
CDR3 protein: CASSPDKETQYF
CDR3 DNA: TGTGCCAGCAGCCCAGATAAGGAGACCCAGTACTTC

J gene: TRBJ2-7
clone size: once
V gene: TRBV19
D gene: -
CDR3 protein: CASSLRGATYEQYF
CDR3 DNA: TGTGCCAGTAGTCTCCGGGGAGCGACCTACGAGCAGTACTTC

J gene: TRBJ2-7
clone size: -
V gene: TRBV19
D gene: TRBD1
CDR3 protein: CASSGTGSRAYEQYF
CDR3 DNA: TGTGCCAGTAGCGGGACAGGGTCGAGGGCCTACGAGCAGTACTTC

J gene: TRBJ1-3
clone size: -
V gene: TRBV5-1
D gene: -
CDR3 protein: CASSLGAGNTIYF
CDR3 DNA: TGCGCCAGCAGCTTGGGGGCCGGAAACACCATATATTTT

J gene: TRBJ2-7
clone size: -
V gene: TRBV2
D gene: TRBD1
CDR3 protein: CASNKETGLGEQYF
CDR3 DNA: TGTGCCAGCAACAAGGAGACAGGGCTGGGAGAGCAGTACTTC

J gene: TRBJ1-2
clone size: -
V gene: TRBV5-5
D gene: TRBD1
CDR3 protein: CASSLGGDRWRRGYTF
CDR3 DNA: TGTGCCAGCAGCTTGGGCGGGGACAGGTGGAGAAGAGGCTACACCTTC

J gene: TRBJ2-7
clone size: -
V gene: TRBV5-1
D gene: -
CDR3 protein: CASSSGGDRVYF
CDR3 DNA: TGCGCCAGCAGCTCCGGGGGGGACAGAGTGTACTTC

J gene: TRBJ1-1
clone size: -
V gene: TRBV5-1
D gene: TRBD1
CDR3 protein: CASSPDRGSTEAFF
CDR3 DNA: TGCGCCAGCAGCCCGGACAGGGGTTCCACTGAAGCTTTCTTT

J gene: TRBJ2-7
clone size: once
V gene: TRBV12-3/TRBV12-4
D gene: -
CDR3 protein: CASSPAGSEQYF
CDR3 DNA: TGTGCCAGCAGCCCTGCTGGTAGCGAGCAGTACTTC

J gene: TRBJ2-7
clone size: once
V gene: TRBV20-1
D gene: -
CDR3 protein: CSARDLYEQYF
CDR3 DNA: TGCAGTGCTAGAGATCTGTACGAGCAGTACTTC

J gene: TRBJ1-2
clone size: -
V gene: TRBV5-6
D gene: TRBD1
CDR3 protein: CASSPGTANYGYTF
CDR3 DNA: TGTGCCAGCAGCCCCGGGACAGCTAACTATGGCTACACCTTC

J gene: TRBJ2-6
clone size: -
V gene: TRBV5-1
D gene: -
CDR3 protein: CASTSSGANVLTF
CDR3 DNA: TGCGCCAGCACCAGCTCTGGGGCCAACGTCCTGACTTTC

J gene: TRBJ1-2
clone size: -
V gene: TRBV12-3/TRBV12-4
D gene: -
CDR3 protein: CATLTENYGYTF
CDR3 DNA: TGTGCCACCTTGACAGAGAACTATGGCTACACCTTC

J gene: TRBJ1-1
clone size: once
V gene: TRBV18
D gene: TRBD1
CDR3 protein: CASSPQGTEQNTEAFF
CDR3 DNA: TGTGCCAGCTCACCTCAGGGGACAGAACAGAACACTGAAGCTTTCTTT

J gene: TRBJ1-1
clone size: -
V gene: TRBV7-2
D gene: -
CDR3 protein: CASSFGSMNTEAFF
CDR3 DNA: TGTGCCAGCAGCTTCGGTTCTATGAACACTGAAGCTTTCTTT

J gene: TRBJ2-1
clone size: -
V gene: TRBV4-1
D gene: TRBD1
CDR3 protein: CASSRTDREPYNEQFF
CDR3 DNA: TGCGCCAGCAGCCGCACGGACAGGGAGCCCTACAATGAGCAGTTCTTC

J gene: TRBJ2-2
clone size: -
V gene: TRBV4-2
D gene: TRBD1
CDR3 protein: CASSRTGQGDTGELFF
CDR3 DNA: TGTGCCAGCAGCCGGACGGGACAGGGGGACACCGGGGAGCTGTTTTTT

J gene: TRBJ2-7
clone size: -
V gene: TRBV18
D gene: -
CDR3 protein: CASSASQGWYEQYF
CDR3 DNA: TGTGCCAGCTCCGCTAGTCAGGGTTGGTACGAGCAGTACTTC

J gene: TRBJ1-2
clone size: -
V gene: TRBV2
D gene: -
CDR3 protein: CASRTTAGPGGYTF
CDR3 DNA: TGTGCCAGCAGAACGACAGCGGGGCCCGGGGGCTACACCTTC

J gene: TRBJ2-1
clone size: -
V gene: TRBV6-2/TRBV6-3
D gene: -
CDR3 protein: CASSSMTGYNEQFF
CDR3 DNA: TGTGCCAGCAGCTCGATGACGGGTTACAATGAGCAGTTCTTC

J gene: TRBJ2-2
clone size: -
V gene: TRBV30
D gene: -
CDR3 protein: CAWSFGRGRTGELFF
CDR3 DNA: TGTGCCTGGAGTTTCGGACGGGGAAGAACCGGGGAGCTGTTTTTT

J gene: TRBJ2-2
clone size: -
V gene: TRBV5-4
D gene: -
CDR3 protein: CASNVQTNTGELFF
CDR3 DNA: TGTGCCAGCAACGTACAAACGAACACCGGGGAGCTGTTTTTT

J gene: TRBJ2-2
clone size: -
V gene: TRBV30
D gene: -
CDR3 protein: CASTRQGNTGELFF
CDR3 DNA: TGTGCCTCCACACGTCAGGGGAACACCGGGGAGCTGTTTTTT

J gene: TRBJ1-1
clone size: -
V gene: TRBV5-1
D gene: TRBD1
CDR3 protein: CASSTGQGETEAFF
CDR3 DNA: TGCGCCAGCAGCACGGGACAGGGTGAGACTGAAGCTTTCTTT

J gene: TRBJ2-2
clone size: -
V gene: TRBV7-3
D gene: TRBD2
CDR3 protein: CASSRTGGLAATGELFF
CDR3 DNA: TGTGCCAGCAGCCGCACCGGCGGGCTAGCGGCAACCGGGGAGCTGTTTTTT

J gene: TRBJ2-1
clone size: -
V gene: TRBV6-5
D gene: TRBD1
CDR3 protein: CASRWTGADNEQFF
CDR3 DNA: TGTGCCAGCAGATGGACAGGGGCGGACAATGAGCAGTTCTTC

J gene: TRBJ1-1
clone size: -
V gene: TRBV5-4
D gene: -
CDR3 protein: CASSLDGGVTEAFF
CDR3 DNA: TGTGCCAGCAGCTTGGATGGGGGGGTCACTGAAGCTTTCTTT

J gene: TRBJ2-5
clone size: -
V gene: TRBV5-1
D gene: TRBD1
CDR3 protein: CASFPGQGRETQYF
CDR3 DNA: TGCGCCAGCTTTCCGGGACAGGGAAGGGAGACCCAGTACTTC

J gene: TRBJ2-7
clone size: once
V gene: TRBV24-1
D gene: -
CDR3 protein: CATKQGRAYEQYF
CDR3 DNA: TGTGCCACTAAACAGGGACGCGCCTACGAGCAGTACTTC